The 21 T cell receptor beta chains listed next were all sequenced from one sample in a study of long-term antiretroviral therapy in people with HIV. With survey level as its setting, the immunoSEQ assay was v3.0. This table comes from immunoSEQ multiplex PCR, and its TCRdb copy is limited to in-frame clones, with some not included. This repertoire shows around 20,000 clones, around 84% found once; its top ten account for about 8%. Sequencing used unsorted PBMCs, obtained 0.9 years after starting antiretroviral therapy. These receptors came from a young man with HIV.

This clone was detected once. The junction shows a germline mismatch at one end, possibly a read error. The CDR3 nucleotides are TGTGCCAGCAGCTTAGACCTGACTAGCGGGGGGCCTCTATTC. It codes for CASSLDLTSGGPLF. The rearrangement links TRBV11-2 to TRBJ2-7, with TRBD2 matching over 13 bases. The germline CDR1 and CDR2 sequences are SGHAT and FQNNGV. The CDR3 contains 14 residues. Together with reference TRBV11-2 and TRBJ2-7, the CDR3 gives the full variable domain: EAGVAQSPRYKIIEKRQSVAFWCNPISGHATLYWYQQILGQGPKLLIQFQNNGVVDDSQLPKDRFSAERLKGVDSTLKIQPAKLEDSAVYLCASSLDLTSGGPLFGPGTRLTVT.

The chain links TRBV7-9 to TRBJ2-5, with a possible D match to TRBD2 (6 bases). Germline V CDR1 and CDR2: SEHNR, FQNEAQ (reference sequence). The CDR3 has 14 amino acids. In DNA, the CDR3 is TGTGCTACCAAAGGATGGAGGGATCAAGAGACCCAGTACTTC. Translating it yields CATKGWRDQETQYF. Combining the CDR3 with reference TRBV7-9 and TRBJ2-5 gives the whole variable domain DTGVSQNPRHKITKRGQNVTFRCDPISEHNRLYWYRQTLGQGPEFLTYFQNEAQLEKSRLLSDRFSAERPKGSFSTLEIQRTEQGDSAMYLCATKGWRDQETQYFGPGTRLLVL.

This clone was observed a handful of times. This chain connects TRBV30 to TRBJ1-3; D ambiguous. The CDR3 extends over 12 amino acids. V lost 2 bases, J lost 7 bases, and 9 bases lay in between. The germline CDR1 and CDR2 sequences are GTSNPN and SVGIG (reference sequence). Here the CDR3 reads CAWSNSPNTIYF. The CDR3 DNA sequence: TGTGCCTGGAGTAACAGTCCCAACACCATATATTTT.

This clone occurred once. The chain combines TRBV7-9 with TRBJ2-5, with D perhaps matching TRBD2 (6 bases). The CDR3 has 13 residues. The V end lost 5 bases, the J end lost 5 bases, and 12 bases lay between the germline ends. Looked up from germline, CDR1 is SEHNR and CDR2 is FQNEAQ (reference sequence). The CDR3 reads CASSRGSGETQYF. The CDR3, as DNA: TGTGCCAGCAGCCGGGGGTCGGGGGAGACCCAGTACTTC.

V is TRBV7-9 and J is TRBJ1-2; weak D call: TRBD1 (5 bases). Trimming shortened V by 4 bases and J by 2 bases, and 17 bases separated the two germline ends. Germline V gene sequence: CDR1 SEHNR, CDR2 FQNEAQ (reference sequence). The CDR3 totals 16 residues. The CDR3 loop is CASSSPGGMRNYGYTF. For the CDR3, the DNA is TGTGCCAGCAGCTCACCTGGGGGAATGAGAAACTATGGCTACACCTTC.

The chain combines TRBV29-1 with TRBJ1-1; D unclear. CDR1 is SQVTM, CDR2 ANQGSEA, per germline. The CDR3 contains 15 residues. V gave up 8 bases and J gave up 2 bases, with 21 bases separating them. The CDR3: CSPLRWEGVNTEAFF. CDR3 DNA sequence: TGCAGCCCTCTCCGGTGGGAGGGAGTAAACACTGAAGCTTTCTTT.

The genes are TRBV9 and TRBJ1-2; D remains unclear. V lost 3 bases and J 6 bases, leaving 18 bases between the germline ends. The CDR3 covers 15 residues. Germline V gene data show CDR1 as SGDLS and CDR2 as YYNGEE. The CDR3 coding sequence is TGTGCCAGCAGCGCTAAGACCGGAGAAGCAGATGGCTACACCTTC. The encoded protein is CASSAKTGEADGYTF.

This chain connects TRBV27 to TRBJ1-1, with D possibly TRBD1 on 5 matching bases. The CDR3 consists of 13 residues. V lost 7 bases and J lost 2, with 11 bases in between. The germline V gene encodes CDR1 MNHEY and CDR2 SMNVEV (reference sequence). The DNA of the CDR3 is TGTGCCAGCATCGGGACTCTCAACACTGAAGCTTTCTTT. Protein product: CASIGTLNTEAFF.

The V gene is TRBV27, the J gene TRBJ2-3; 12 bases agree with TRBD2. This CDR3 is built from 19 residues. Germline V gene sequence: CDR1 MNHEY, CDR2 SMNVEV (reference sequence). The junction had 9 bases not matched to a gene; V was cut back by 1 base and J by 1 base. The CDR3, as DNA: TGTGCCAGCAGTTTATGTACTAGCGGGGGGCCGTATTGCACAGATACGCAGTATTTT. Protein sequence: CASSLCTSGGPYCTDTQYF.

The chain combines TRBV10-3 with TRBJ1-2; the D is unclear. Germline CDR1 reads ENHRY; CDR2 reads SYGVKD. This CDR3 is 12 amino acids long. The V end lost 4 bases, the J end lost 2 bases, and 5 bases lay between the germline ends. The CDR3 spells CAISAENYGYTF. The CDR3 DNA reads TGTGCCATCAGTGCAGAGAACTATGGCTACACCTTC.

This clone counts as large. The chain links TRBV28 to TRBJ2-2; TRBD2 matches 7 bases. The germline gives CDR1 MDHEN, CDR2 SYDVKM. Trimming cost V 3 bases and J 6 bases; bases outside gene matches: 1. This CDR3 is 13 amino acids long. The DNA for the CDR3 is TGTGCCAGCAGTTTTCGGGGGGCCGGGGAGCTGTTTTTT. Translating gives CASSFRGAGELFF.

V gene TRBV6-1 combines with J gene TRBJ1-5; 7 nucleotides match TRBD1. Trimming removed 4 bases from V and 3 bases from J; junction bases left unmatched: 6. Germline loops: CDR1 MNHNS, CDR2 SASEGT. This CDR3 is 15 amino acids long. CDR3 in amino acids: CASSGRQGTNQPQHF. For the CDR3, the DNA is TGTGCCAGCAGTGGTCGACAGGGCACCAATCAGCCCCAGCATTTT.

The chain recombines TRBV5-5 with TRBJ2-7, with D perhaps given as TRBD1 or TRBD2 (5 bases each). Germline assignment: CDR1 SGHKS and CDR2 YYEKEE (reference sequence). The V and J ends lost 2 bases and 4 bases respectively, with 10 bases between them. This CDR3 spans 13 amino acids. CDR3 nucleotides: TGTGCCAGCAGCTTACCGGGACCTTACGAGCAGTACGTC. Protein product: CASSLPGPYEQYV.

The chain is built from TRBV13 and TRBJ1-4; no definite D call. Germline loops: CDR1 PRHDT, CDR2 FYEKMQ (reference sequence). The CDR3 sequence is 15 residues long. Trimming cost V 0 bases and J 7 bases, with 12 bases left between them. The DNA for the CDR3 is TGTGCCAGCAGCTTAGGAGGTTACGGTAGTGAAAAACTGTTTTTT. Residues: CASSLGGYGSEKLFF.

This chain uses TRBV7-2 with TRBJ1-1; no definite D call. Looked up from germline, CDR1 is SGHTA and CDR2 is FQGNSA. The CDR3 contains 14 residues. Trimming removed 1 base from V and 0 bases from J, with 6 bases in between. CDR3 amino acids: CASSLEEMNTEAFF. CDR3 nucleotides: TGTGCCAGCAGCTTAGAAGAGATGAACACTGAAGCTTTCTTT.

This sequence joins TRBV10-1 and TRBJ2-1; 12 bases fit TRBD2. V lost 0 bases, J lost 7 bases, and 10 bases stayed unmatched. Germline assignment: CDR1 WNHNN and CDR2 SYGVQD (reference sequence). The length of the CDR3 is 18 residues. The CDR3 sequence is CASSESGPLAGGRNEQFF. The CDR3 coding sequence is TGCGCCAGCAGTGAGTCAGGGCCCCTAGCGGGGGGGCGTAATGAGCAGTTCTTC.

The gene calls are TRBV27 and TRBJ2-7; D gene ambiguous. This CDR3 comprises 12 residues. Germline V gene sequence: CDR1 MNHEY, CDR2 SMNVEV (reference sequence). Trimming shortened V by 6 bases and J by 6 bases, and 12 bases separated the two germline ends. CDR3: CASSGCRSEQYV. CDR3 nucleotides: TGTGCCAGCAGCGGGTGTCGTTCCGAGCAGTACGTC.

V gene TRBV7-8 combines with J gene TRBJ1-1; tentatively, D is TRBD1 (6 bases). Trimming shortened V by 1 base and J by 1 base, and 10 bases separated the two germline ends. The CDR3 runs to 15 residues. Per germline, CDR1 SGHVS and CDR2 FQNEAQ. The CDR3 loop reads CASSLEWTENTEAFF. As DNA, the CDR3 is TGTGCCAGCAGCTTAGAGTGGACAGAGAACACTGAAGCTTTCTTT.

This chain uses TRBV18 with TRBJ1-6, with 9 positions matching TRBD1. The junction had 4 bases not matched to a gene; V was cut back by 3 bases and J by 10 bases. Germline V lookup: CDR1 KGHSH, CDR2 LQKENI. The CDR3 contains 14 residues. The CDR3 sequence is CASSPGQGSSPLHF. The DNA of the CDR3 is TGTGCCAGCTCACCGGGACAGGGAAGCTCACCCCTCCACTTT.

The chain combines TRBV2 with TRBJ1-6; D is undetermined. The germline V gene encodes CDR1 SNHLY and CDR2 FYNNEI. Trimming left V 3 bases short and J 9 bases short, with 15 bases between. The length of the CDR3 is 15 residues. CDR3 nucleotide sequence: TGTGCCAGCAGTGAGAGGAGTTCCGGACTTTCACCCCTCCACTTT. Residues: CASSERSSGLSPLHF.

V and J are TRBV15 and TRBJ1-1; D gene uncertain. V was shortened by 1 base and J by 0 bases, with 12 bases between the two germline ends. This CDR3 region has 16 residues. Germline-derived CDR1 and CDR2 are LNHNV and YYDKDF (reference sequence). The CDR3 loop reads CATSRGTVHMNTEAFF. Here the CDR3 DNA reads TGTGCCACCAGCAGAGGTACAGTCCACATGAACACTGAAGCTTTCTTT.